This note documents a single T cell receptor (beta chain) sequence. Its antigen is unknown. Base qualities are missing; no much larger clone stands one base away. The sample originates from a study of T-cell reconstitution after alpha-beta-depleted transplantation in children (dated by TCRdb to 2016 to 2017). For context, the study as a whole: The study quantitatively tracked T-cell immune reconstitution after TCRalphabeta/CD19-depleted allogeneic hematopoietic cell transplantation in children using TCR repertoire profiling.

CDR1 SGHTA and CDR2 FQGNSA were looked up in the germline V gene. The germline ends are 13 bases apart after V is trimmed by 1 base and J by 10 bases. There are 13 amino acids in the CDR3, from cysteine to phenylalanine inclusive. Of all the DNA, just the CDR3 is kept, 39 bases in frame from base 1. The library came from PCR. The run used an Illumina HiSeq 2500. TCR library preparation used molecular barcoding, with unique molecular identifiers applied to normalize quantification of the TCRbeta repertoire. Using fastp at Q25 and MiXCR, TCRdb reprocessed the public reads and kept productive beta chains. Each entry merges the rows of one CDR3 protein and shows their most common DNA and genes. The sample table shows about 610,000 distinct CDR3 sequences, and approximately 10% are seen once. The ten biggest clones cover approximately 4.1% of the sample.

This TCR derives from a human donor who donated a stem cell graft to a child with acute myeloid leukemia. This receptor chain uses TRBV7-2 and TRBJ1-2; the D segment cannot be called with confidence. The material sequenced was PBMCs from the stem cell graft donor, taken from the stem cell graft. The encoded CDR3 is CASSLEFRAAYTF. The DNA reads TGTGCCAGCAGCTTAGAATTCCGGGCCGCCTACACCTTC.